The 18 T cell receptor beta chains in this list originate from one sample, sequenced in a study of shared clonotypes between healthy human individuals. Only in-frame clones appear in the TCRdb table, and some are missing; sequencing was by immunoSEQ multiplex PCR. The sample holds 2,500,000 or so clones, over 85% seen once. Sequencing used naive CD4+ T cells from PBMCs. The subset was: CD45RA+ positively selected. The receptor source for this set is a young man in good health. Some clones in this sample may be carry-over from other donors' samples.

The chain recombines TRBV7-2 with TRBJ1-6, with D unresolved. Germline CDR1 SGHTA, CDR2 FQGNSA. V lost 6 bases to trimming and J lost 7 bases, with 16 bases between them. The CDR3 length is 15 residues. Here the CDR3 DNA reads TGTGCCAGCAGTGCCCGGCCAGAACCAAATTCACCCCTCCACTTT. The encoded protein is CASSARPEPNSPLHF.

In DNA, the CDR3 is TGTGCCAGCAGCCCGACCGGTCAAAGGGATGAAAAACTGTTTTTT. Amino acids: CASSPTGQRDEKLFF. The gene calls are TRBV11-1 and TRBJ1-4, with D uncertain. The CDR3 covers 15 residues. Germline CDR1 and CDR2: SGHAT and FQDESV (reference sequence). Trimming took 5 bases from V and 6 from J, leaving 16 bases between them.

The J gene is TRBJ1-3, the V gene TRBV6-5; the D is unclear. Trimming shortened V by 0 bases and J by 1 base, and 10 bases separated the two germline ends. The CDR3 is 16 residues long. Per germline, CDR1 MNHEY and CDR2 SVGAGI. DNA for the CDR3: TGTGCCAGCAGTTACTCTTTGGCGTTATCTGGAAACACCATATATTTT. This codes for CASSYSLALSGNTIYF.

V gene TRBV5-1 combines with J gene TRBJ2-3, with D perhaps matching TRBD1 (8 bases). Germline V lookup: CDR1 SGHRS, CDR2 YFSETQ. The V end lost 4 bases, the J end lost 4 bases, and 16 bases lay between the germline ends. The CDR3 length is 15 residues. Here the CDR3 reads CASSRGQAGADTQYF. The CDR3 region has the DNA TGCGCCAGCAGCAGGGGACAGGCGGGGGCAGATACGCAGTATTTT. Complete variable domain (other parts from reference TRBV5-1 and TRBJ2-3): KAGVTQTPRYLIKTRGQQVTLSCSPISGHRSVSWYQQTPGQGLQFLFEYFSETQRNKGNFPGRFSGRQFSNSRSEMNVSTLELGDSALYLCASSRGQAGADTQYFGPGTRLTVL.

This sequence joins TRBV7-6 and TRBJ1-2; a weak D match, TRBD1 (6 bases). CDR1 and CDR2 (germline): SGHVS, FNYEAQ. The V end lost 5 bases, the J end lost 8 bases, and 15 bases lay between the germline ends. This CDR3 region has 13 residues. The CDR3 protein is CASSPLQGNGYTF. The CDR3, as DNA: TGTGCCAGCAGCCCACTACAGGGAAACGGCTACACCTTC.

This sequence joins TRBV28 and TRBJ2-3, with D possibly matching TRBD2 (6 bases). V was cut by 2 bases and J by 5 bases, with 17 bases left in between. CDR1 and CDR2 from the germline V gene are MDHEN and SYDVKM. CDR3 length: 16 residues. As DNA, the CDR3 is TGTGCCAGCAGTTTAAGGACTATTCAGGTCGTAGATACGCAGTATTTT. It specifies CASSLRTIQVVDTQYF.

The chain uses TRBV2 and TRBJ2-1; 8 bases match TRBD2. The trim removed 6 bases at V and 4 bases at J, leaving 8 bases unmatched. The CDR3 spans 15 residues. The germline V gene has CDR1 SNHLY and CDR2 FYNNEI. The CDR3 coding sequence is TGTGCCAGCAGGGGGACCGGGACTAGGTACAATGAGCAGTTCTTC. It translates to CASRGTGTRYNEQFF.

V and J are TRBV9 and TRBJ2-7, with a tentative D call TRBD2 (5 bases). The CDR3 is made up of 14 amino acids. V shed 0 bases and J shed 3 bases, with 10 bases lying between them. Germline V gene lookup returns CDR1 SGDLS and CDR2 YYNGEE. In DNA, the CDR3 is TGTGCCAGCAGCGTAGTACCGGGAAACTACGAGCAGTACTTC. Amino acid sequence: CASSVVPGNYEQYF.

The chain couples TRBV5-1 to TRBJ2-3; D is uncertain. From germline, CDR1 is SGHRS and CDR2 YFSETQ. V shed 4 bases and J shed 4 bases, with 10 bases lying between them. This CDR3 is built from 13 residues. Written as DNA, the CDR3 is TGCGCCAGCAGCCCCTCCTCCGCAGATACGCAGTATTTT. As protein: CASSPSSADTQYF.

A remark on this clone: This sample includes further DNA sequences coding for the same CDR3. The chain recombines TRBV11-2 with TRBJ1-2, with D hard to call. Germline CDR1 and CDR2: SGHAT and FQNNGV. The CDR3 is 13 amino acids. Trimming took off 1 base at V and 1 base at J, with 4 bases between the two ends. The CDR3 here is CASSLGLNYGYTF. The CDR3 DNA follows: TGTGCCAGCAGCTTAGGGCTTAACTATGGCTACACCTTC.

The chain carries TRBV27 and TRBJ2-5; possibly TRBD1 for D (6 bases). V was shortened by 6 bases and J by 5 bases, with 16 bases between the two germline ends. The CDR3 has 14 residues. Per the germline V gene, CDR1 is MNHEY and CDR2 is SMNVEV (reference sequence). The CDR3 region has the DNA TGTGCCAGCAGAAAGGGACACCCGGAGGAGACCCAGTACTTC. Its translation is CASRKGHPEETQYF.

In DNA, the CDR3 is TGTGCCAGCAGCTTGTGGAGCACAGATACGCAGTATTTT. This sequence encodes CASSLWSTDTQYF. V and J are TRBV7-9 and TRBJ2-3; D is unresolved. The CDR3 length is 13 residues. Germline V gene lookup returns CDR1 SEHNR and CDR2 FQNEAQ (reference sequence). Trimming removed 3 bases from V and 0 bases from J, with 4 bases in between.

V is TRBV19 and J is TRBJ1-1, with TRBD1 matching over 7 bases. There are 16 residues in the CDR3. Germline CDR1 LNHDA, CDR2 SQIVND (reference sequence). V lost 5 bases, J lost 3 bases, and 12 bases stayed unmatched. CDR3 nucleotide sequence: TGTGCCAGTAGTCCTGCTAAGGGGGCTTTGTACACTGAAGCTTTCTTT. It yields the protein CASSPAKGALYTEAFF. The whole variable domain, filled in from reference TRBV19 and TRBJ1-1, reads DGGITQSPKYLFRKEGQNVTLSCEQNLNHDAMYWYRQDPGQGLRLIYYSQIVNDFQKGDIAEGYSVSREKKESFPLTVTSAQKNPTAFYLCASSPAKGALYTEAFFGQGTRLTVV.

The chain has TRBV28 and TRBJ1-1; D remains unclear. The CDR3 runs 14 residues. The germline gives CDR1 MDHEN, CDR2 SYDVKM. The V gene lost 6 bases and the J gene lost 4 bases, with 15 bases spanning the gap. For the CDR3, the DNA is TGTGCCAGCAGCTACCCCTCCATCGGCACTGAAGCTTTCTTT. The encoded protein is CASSYPSIGTEAFF.

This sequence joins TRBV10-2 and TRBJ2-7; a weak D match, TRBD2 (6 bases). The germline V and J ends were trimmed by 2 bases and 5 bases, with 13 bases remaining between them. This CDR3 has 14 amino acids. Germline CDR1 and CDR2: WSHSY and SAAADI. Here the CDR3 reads CASSEEGLVNEQYF. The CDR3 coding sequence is TGCGCCAGCAGTGAGGAGGGACTTGTGAACGAGCAGTACTTC.

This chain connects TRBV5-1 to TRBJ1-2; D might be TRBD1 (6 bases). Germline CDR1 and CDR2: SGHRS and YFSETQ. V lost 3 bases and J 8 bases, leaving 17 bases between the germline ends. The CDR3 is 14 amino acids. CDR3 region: CASSSGGAPVGYTF. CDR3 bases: TGCGCCAGCAGCTCGGGGGGGGCGCCGGTAGGCTACACCTTC.

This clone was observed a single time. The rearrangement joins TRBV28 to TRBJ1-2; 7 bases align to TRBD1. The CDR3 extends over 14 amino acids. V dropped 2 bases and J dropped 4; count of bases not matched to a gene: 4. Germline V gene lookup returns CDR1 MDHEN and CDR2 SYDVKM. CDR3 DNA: TGTGCCAGCAGTTTAGGGGGACAGCTCTATGGCTACACCTTC. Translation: CASSLGGQLYGYTF.

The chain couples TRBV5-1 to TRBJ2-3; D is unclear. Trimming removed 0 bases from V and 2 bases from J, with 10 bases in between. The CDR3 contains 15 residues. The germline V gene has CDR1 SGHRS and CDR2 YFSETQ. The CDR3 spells CASSLAAMLTDTQYF. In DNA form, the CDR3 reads TGCGCCAGCAGCTTGGCGGCGATGCTCACAGATACGCAGTATTTT.